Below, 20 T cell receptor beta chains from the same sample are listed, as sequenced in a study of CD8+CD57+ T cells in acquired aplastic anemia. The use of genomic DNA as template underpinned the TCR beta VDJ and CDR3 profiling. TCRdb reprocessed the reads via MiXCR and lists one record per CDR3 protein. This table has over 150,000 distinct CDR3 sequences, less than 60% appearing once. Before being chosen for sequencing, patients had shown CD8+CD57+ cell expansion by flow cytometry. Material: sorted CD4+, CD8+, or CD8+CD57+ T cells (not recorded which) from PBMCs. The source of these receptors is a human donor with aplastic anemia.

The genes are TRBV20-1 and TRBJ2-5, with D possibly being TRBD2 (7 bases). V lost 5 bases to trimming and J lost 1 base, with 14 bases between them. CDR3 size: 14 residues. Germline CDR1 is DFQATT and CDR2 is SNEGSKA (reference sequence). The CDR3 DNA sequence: TGCAGTGCTCCCGAGGGGGGGCTCCAAGAGACCCAGTACTTC. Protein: CSAPEGGLQETQYF.

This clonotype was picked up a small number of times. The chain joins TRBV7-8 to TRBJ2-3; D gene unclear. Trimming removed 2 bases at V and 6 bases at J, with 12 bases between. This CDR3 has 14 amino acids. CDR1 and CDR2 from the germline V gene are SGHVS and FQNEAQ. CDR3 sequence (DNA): TGTGCCAGCAGCTTATCGACGGGCAGGGATACGCAGTATTTT. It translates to CASSLSTGRDTQYF.

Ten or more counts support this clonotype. This CDR3 reads CASSYRTGSFYEQYF. CDR3 bases: TGTGCCAGCAGTTATAGGACAGGAAGCTTTTACGAGCAGTACTTC. The genes are TRBV6-2 or TRBV6-3 and TRBJ2-7; 7 positions match TRBD1. Looked up from germline, CDR1 is MNHEY and CDR2 is SVGEGT. The CDR3 has 15 amino acids. J gave up 4 bases and V 3 bases, and 9 bases lay outside the gene matches.

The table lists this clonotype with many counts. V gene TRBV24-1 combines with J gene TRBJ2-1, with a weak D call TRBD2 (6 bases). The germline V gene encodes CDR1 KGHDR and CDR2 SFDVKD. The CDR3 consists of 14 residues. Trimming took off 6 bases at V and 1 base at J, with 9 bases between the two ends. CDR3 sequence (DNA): TGTGCCACCAGTACGGGGGAGTCCTACAATGAGCAGTTCTTC. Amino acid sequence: CATSTGESYNEQFF.

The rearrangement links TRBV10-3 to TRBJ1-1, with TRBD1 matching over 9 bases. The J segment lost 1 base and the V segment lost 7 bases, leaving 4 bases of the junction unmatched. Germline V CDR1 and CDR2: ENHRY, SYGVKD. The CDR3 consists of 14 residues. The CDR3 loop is CAIKLDRGNTEAFF. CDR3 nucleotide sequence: TGTGCCATCAAATTGGACAGGGGGAACACTGAAGCTTTCTTT.

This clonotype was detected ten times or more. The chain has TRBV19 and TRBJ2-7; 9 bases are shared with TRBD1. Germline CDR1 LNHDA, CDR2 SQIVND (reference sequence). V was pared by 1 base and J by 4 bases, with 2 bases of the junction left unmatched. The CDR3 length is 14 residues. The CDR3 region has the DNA TGTGCCAGTAGTATAGCGACAGGGGGATACGAGCAGTACTTC. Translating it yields CASSIATGGYEQYF.

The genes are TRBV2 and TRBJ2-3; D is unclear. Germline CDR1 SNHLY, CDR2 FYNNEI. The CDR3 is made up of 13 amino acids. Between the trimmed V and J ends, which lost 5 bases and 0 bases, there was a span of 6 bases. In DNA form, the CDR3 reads TGTGCCAGCAGTCTCAGTAGCACAGATACGCAGTATTTT. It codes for CASSLSSTDTQYF.

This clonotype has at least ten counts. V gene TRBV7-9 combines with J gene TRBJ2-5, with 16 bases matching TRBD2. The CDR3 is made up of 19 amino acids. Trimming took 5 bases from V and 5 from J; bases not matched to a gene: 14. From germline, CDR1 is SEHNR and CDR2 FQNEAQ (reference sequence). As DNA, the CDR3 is TGTGCCAGCAGCCCGGGGACTAGCGGGGGGGCGGAACGGTCCGAGACCCAGTACTTC. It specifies CASSPGTSGGAERSETQYF.

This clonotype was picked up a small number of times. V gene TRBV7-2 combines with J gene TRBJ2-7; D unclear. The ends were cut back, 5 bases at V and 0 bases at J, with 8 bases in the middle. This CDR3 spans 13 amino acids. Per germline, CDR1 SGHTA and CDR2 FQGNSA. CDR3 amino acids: CASSTTISYEQYF. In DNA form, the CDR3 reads TGTGCCAGCAGCACGACGATCTCCTACGAGCAGTACTTC.

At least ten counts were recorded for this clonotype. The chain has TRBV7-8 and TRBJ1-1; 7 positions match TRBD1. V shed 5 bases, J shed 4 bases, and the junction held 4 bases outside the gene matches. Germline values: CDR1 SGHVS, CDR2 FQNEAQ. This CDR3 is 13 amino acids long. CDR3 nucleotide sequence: TGTGCCAGCAGCAAGGACAGGCCCACTGAAGCTTTCTTT. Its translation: CASSKDRPTEAFF.

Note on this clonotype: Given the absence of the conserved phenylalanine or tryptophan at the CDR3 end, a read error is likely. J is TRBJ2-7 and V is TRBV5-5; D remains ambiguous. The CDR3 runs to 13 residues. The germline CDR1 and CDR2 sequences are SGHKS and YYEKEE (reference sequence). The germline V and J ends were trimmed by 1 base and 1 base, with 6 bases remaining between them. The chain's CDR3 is CASSLHSSYEQYL. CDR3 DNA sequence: TGTGCCAGCAGCTTGCACAGTTCCTACGAGCAGTACCTC.

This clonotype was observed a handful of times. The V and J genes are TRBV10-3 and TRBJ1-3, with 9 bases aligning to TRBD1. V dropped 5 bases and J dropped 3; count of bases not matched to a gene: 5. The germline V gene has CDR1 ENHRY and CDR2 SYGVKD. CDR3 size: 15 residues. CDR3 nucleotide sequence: TGTGCCATCAGTCGGACAGGGGCGAGTGGAAACACCATATATTTT. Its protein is CAISRTGASGNTIYF.

CDR3: CASSGASGGYNEQFF. In DNA form, the CDR3 reads TGTGCCAGCAGTGGGGCTAGCGGGGGGTACAATGAGCAGTTCTTC. The genes are TRBV27 and TRBJ2-1, with 11 nucleotides matching TRBD2. This CDR3 has 15 amino acids. Germline trimming cut 5 bases from V and 4 bases from J; bases unmatched to any gene: 4. Per the germline V gene, CDR1 is MNHEY and CDR2 is SMNVEV (reference sequence).

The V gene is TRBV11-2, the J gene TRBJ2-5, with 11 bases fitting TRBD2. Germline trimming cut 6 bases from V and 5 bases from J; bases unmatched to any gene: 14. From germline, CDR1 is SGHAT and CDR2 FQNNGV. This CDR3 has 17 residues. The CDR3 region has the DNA TGTGCCAGCAGGCGCACGGCACTAGCGGGAGTTGTGGAGACCCAGTACTTC. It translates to CASRRTALAGVVETQYF.

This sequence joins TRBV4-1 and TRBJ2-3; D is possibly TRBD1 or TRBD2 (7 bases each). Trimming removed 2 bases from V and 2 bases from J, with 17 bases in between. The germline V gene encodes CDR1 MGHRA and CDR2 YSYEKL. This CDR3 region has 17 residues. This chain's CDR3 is CASSQQSRGGPTDTQYF. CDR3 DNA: TGCGCCAGCAGCCAACAGTCCAGGGGGGGTCCCACAGATACGCAGTATTTT.

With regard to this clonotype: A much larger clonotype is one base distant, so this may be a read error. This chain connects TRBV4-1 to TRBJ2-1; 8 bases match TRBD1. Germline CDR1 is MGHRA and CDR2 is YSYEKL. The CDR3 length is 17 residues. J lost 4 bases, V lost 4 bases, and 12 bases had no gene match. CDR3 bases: TGCGCCAGCAGCCTAGGGATCCCGGGACAGGCTTACAATGAGCAGTTCTTC. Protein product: CASSLGIPGQAYNEQFF.

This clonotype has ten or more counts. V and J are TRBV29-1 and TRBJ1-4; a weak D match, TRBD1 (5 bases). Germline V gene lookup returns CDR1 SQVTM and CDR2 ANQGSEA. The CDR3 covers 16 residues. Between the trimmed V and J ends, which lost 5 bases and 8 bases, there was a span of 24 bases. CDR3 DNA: TGCAGCGTTAGCATCTCACCCTCCGGGAGGGGCGAAAAACTGTTTTTT. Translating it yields CSVSISPSGRGEKLFF.

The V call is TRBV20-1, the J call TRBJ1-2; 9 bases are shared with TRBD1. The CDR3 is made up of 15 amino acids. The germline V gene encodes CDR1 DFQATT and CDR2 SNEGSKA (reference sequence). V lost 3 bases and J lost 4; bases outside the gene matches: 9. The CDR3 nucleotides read TGCAGTGCTAGTCGGGGGGGGACAGGGTTCTATGGCTACACCTTC. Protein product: CSASRGGTGFYGYTF.

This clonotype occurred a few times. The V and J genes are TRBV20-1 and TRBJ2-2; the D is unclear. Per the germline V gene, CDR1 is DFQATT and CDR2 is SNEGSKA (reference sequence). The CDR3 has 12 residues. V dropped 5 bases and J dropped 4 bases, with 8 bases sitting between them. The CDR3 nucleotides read TGCAGTGCTCAAGGGCGCACCGGGGAGCTGTTTTTT. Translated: CSAQGRTGELFF.

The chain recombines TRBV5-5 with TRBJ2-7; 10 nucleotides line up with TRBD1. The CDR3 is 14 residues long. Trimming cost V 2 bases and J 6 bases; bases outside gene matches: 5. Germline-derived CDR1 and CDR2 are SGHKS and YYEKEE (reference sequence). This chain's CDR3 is CASSLTGTGVEQYF. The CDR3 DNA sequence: TGTGCCAGCAGCTTAACCGGGACAGGGGTCGAGCAGTACTTC. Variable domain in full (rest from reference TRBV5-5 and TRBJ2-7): DAGVTQSPTHLIKTRGQQVTLRCSPISGHKSVSWYQQVLGQGPQFIFQYYEKEERGRGNFPDRFSARQFPNYSSELNVNALLLGDSALYLCASSLTGTGVEQYFGPGTRLTVT.